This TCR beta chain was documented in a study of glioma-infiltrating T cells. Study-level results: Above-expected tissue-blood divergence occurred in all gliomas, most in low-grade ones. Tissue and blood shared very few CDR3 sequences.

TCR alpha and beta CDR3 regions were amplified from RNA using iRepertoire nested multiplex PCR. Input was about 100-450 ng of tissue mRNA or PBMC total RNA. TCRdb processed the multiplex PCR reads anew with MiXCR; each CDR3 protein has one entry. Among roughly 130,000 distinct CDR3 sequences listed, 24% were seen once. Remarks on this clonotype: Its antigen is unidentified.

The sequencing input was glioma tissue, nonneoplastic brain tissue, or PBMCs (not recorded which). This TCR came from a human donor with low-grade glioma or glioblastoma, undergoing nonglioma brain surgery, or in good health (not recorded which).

The CDR3 reads CASSQNRGETQYF. The DNA for the CDR3 is TGTGCCAGCAGCCAAAACAGGGGAGAGACCCAGTACTTC. V gene TRBV7-9 combines with J gene TRBJ2-5, with 7 positions matching TRBD1. The CDR3 totals 13 residues. V trimming: 5 bases; J trimming: 4 bases; junction bases outside the gene matches: 4. Germline CDR1 SEHNR, CDR2 FQNEAQ (reference sequence).